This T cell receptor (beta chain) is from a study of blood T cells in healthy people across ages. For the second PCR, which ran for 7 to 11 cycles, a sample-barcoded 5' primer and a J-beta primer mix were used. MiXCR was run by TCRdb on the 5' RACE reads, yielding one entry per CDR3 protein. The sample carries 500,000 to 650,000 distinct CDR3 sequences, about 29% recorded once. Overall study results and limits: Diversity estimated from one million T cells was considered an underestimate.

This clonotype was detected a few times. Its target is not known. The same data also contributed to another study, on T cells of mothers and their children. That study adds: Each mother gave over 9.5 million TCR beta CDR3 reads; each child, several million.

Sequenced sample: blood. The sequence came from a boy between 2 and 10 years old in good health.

Here the CDR3 reads CASSFQLGGASTDTQYF. CDR3 nucleotide sequence: TGTGCCAGCAGTTTTCAGCTCGGGGGCGCTAGTACAGATACGCAGTATTTT. This chain joins TRBV12-3 or TRBV12-4 and TRBJ2-3; D tentatively reads TRBD1 or TRBD2 (6 bases each). Trimming took 3 bases from V and 3 from J, leaving 19 bases between them. This CDR3 has 17 amino acids.